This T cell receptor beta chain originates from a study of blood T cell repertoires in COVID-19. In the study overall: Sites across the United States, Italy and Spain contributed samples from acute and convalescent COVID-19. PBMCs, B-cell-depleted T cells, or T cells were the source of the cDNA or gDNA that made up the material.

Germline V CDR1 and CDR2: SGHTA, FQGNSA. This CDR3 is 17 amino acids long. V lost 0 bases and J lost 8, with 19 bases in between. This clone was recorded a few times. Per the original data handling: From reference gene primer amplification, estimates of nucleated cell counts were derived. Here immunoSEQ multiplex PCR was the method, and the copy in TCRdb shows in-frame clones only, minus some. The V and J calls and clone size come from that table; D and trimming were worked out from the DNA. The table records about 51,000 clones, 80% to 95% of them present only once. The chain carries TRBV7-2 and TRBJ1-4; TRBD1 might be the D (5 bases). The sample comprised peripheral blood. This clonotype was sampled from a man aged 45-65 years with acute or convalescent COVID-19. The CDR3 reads CASSLASYPAEGEKLFF. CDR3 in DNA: TGTGCCAGCAGCTTAGCCTCTTACCCGGCGGAGGGGGAAAAACTGTTTTTT.